One T cell receptor (beta chain) is described in this entry. TCRdb passed the RT-PCR reads through MiXCR, listing each CDR3 protein once. Among about 540,000 distinct CDR3 sequences listed, approximately 24% were seen once. This sample is drawn from a study of response to subunit inactivated influenza vaccine. The same sample was also studied in work on T cells expressing NK-cell markers. Per that study: TCR beta cDNA was generated via 5'RACE template switching incorporating UMIs. Seven of eight sequenced donors tested HCMV-seropositive; one tested seronegative. Several experiments added an anti-gamma-delta TCR antibody to sort only alpha-beta TCR T cells. There were a few donors in whom these clonotypes also led the CD3+CD56-NKG2C+ fraction.

The receptor was derived from a man aged 45 to 65 who received an inactivated influenza vaccine. Sequencing used CD4+ T cells sorted from PBMCs, obtained roughly 12 days after vaccination.

CDR3 loop: CSVERVYVTEAFF. CDR3 DNA: TGCAGCGTTGAAAGGGTATATGTCACTGAAGCTTTCTTT. The rearrangement joins TRBV29-1 to TRBJ1-1; D is unresolved. CDR3 length: 13 residues. Germline-derived CDR1 and CDR2 are SQVTM and ANQGSEA. Trimming removed 2 bases at V and 4 bases at J, with 11 bases between.